Shown below are 30 T cell receptor beta chains from a single sample sequenced in a study of blood T cell repertoires in COVID-19. Clones were read by immunoSEQ multiplex PCR, and TCRdb kept only the in-frame ones, dropping some. The data hold around 250,000 clones, with approximately 90% observed a single time. Sequenced input: PBMCs or T cells enriched from blood (not recorded which). Receptors were obtained from a man aged 18 to 29 who had recovered from COVID-19.

The genes are TRBV27 and TRBJ2-1, with D perhaps matching TRBD2 (5 bases). The V end was cut by 1 base, the J end by 3 bases, with 7 bases between. The CDR3 spans 14 residues. The germline V gene has CDR1 MNHEY and CDR2 SMNVEV (reference sequence). CDR3 sequence reads: CASSLYGDYNEQFF. The CDR3 DNA sequence: TGTGCCAGCAGTTTATACGGGGACTACAATGAGCAGTTCTTC.

The V and J genes are TRBV6-5 and TRBJ1-4, with 8 bases that match TRBD1. Losses at the gene ends were 0 bases for V and 5 bases for J; bases not matched to a gene: 2. This CDR3 spans 15 amino acids. Germline CDR1 reads MNHEY; CDR2 reads SVGAGI. The CDR3 nucleotides read TGTGCCAGCAGTTACTCGACAGGGGTAAATGAAAAACTGTTTTTT. Its translation: CASSYSTGVNEKLFF.

The chain joins TRBV11-1 to TRBJ1-1, with 10 positions matching TRBD1. The V and J ends lost 0 bases and 3 bases, in that order; junction bases with no gene match: 10. From germline, CDR1 is SGHAT and CDR2 FQDESV (reference sequence). This CDR3 is 18 amino acids long. The CDR3 region is CASSLASGTGVVYTEAFF. CDR3 nucleotide sequence: TGTGCCAGCAGCTTAGCTTCCGGGACAGGGGTTGTTTACACTGAAGCTTTCTTT.

This clone was counted between two and nine times. The V gene is TRBV7-9, the J gene TRBJ2-3, with D perhaps matching TRBD2 (6 bases). This CDR3 region has 13 residues. Germline CDR1 SEHNR, CDR2 FQNEAQ (reference sequence). V lost 3 bases and J lost 8, with 12 bases in between. The CDR3 nucleotides are TGTGCCAGCAGCTTTCTTCAGGGAGGTACGCAGTATTTT. It specifies CASSFLQGGTQYF.

V and J are TRBV28 and TRBJ1-5, with 8 positions matching TRBD1. This CDR3 comprises 15 residues. V trimming: 6 bases; J trimming: 3 bases; junction bases outside the gene matches: 7. In germline, CDR1 is MDHEN, CDR2 SYDVKM. The CDR3 protein is CASRQDRANNQPQHF. The CDR3 coding sequence is TGTGCCAGCAGGCAGGACAGGGCCAACAATCAGCCCCAGCATTTT.

This chain connects TRBV7-9 to TRBJ1-2, with D possibly TRBD1 on 5 matching bases. Germline V CDR1 and CDR2: SEHNR, FQNEAQ (reference sequence). The CDR3 length is 14 residues. V shed 5 bases and J shed 7 bases, with 17 bases lying between them. The CDR3 is CASSPQTDLGGYTF. Here the CDR3 DNA reads TGTGCCAGCAGCCCGCAGACAGACCTCGGTGGCTACACCTTC.

This sequence joins TRBV5-4 and TRBJ2-7; no clear D gene. Trimming took off 8 bases at V and 6 bases at J, with 15 bases between the two ends. CDR1 is SGHNT, CDR2 YYREEE, per germline (reference sequence). The CDR3 length is 12 residues. The CDR3 DNA reads TGTGCCAGTAAGCTTTACGGCGGCGAGCAGTACTTC. It specifies CASKLYGGEQYF.

This clone was seen a single time. One end of the junction is discordant with germline, which a read error may explain. V gene TRBV5-5 combines with J gene TRBJ2-7; D possibly corresponds to TRBD1 (6 bases). The V gene's germline CDR1 is SGHKS and CDR2 YYEKEE (reference sequence). This CDR3 is 15 amino acids long. CDR3 nucleotide sequence: TGTGCCAGCACCTTGGTGGATTTCAGGGGCTACGAGCAGTACTTC. This translates into CASTLVDFRGYEQYF.

The chain carries TRBV24-1 and TRBJ1-5; a weak D match, TRBD1 (5 bases). The CDR3 sequence is 13 residues long. CDR1 KGHDR and CDR2 SFDVKD come from the germline V gene. V was pared by 7 bases and J by 5 bases, with 11 bases between. CDR3 sequence: CATSGGSHQPQHF. The CDR3 DNA follows: TGTGCCACCAGCGGGGGTTCTCATCAGCCCCAGCATTTT.

The V and J genes are TRBV29-1 and TRBJ1-4; D is perhaps TRBD1 (5 bases). The CDR3 covers 15 residues. The V and J ends lost 1 base and 8 bases respectively, with 17 bases between them. CDR1 and CDR2 (germline): SQVTM, ANQGSEA. The CDR3 nucleotides are TGCAGCGTTGAAGTGTGGGTCGGGGGAGGCGAAAAACTGTTTTTT. Its protein product is CSVEVWVGGGEKLFF.

This clone is a singleton in its sample. This sequence joins TRBV28 and TRBJ1-3; 8 positions match TRBD1. The CDR3 spans 15 residues. From germline, CDR1 is MDHEN and CDR2 SYDVKM. The junction had 8 bases not matched to a gene; V was cut back by 6 bases and J by 4 bases. The CDR3 loop reads CASRKHGQGGNTIYF. The CDR3, as DNA: TGTGCCAGCAGAAAACACGGACAGGGAGGAAACACCATATATTTT.

The chain employs TRBV28 and TRBJ1-1; 8 nucleotides match TRBD1. The CDR3 contains 15 residues. From germline, CDR1 is MDHEN and CDR2 SYDVKM. Losses at the gene ends were 1 base for V and 1 base for J; bases not matched to a gene: 2. CDR3 sequence reads: CASSLLDRANTEAFF. CDR3 in DNA: TGTGCCAGCAGTTTATTGGACAGGGCGAACACTGAAGCTTTCTTT.

In its sample, this clone was seen once. This rearrangement joins TRBV18 to TRBJ2-2; 8 nucleotides agree with TRBD1. The CDR3 consists of 17 residues. The V and J ends lost 3 bases and 1 base, in that order; junction bases with no gene match: 7. The germline V gene encodes CDR1 KGHSH and CDR2 LQKENI. Written as DNA, the CDR3 is TGTGCCAGCTCACCCAGAACTGGGACAGGGAACACCGGGGAGCTGTTTTTT. Amino acid sequence: CASSPRTGTGNTGELFF.

In this sample, this clone turned up once. The V call is TRBV6-5, the J call TRBJ1-4, with D possibly being TRBD1 (5 bases). This CDR3 comprises 16 residues. V was cut by 2 bases and J by 5 bases, with 15 bases left in between. Germline assignment: CDR1 MNHEY and CDR2 SVGAGI. The DNA of the CDR3 is TGTGCCAGCAGTTACGGGGGGTCCGGCCTCAATGAAAAACTGTTTTTT. Residues: CASSYGGSGLNEKLFF.

This clone has only one observation. The chain recombines TRBV11-2 with TRBJ2-3; D gene ambiguous. V lost 4 bases to trimming and J lost 6 bases, with 29 bases between them. The germline V gene encodes CDR1 SGHAT and CDR2 FQNNGV. This CDR3 region has 19 residues. The DNA of the CDR3 is TGTGCCAGCAGCTCAAGAAAGATCAGAAAAGGAGAGTCACCGGATACGCAGTATTTT. Protein sequence: CASSSRKIRKGESPDTQYF.

This clone was seen a few times. The rearrangement joins TRBV10-3 to TRBJ2-6; D is undetermined. CDR1 ENHRY and CDR2 SYGVKD come from the germline V gene. The CDR3 covers 16 residues. Trimming stripped 4 bases from V and 0 bases from J, with 10 bases between. CDR3 residues: CAISGAGSSGANVLTF. CDR3 DNA: TGTGCCATCAGTGGGGCAGGAAGCTCTGGGGCCAACGTCCTGACTTTC.

In DNA, the CDR3 is TGTGCCAGCTCACCGCCGGGAGGGCGGGAGACCCAGTACTTC. Amino acids: CASSPPGGRETQYF. V usage is TRBV18 and J usage is TRBJ2-5, with TRBD2 matching 8 bases. The V gene end was trimmed by 3 bases and the J gene end by 5 bases; junction bases not matched to a gene: 5. Germline V gene data show CDR1 as KGHSH and CDR2 as LQKENI. This CDR3 has 14 residues.

The chain joins TRBV28 to TRBJ2-7; tentatively, D is TRBD1 (6 bases). Trimming took 5 bases from V and 1 from J, leaving 9 bases between them. Per germline, CDR1 MDHEN and CDR2 SYDVKM. The CDR3 is made up of 13 amino acids. CDR3 sequence reads: CASSPGQSYEQYF. The CDR3 coding sequence is TGTGCCAGCAGTCCAGGACAGTCCTACGAGCAGTACTTC. Combining the CDR3 with reference TRBV28 and TRBJ2-7 gives the whole variable domain DVKVTQSSRYLVKRTGEKVFLECVQDMDHENMFWYRQDPGLGLRLIYFSYDVKMKEKGDIPEGYSVSREKKERFSLILESASTNQTSMYLCASSPGQSYEQYFGPGTRLTVT.

The V gene is TRBV6-1, the J gene TRBJ1-2; 7 positions match TRBD1. This CDR3 has 14 amino acids. Trimming cost V 1 base and J 8 bases; bases outside gene matches: 7. Germline V lookup: CDR1 MNHNS, CDR2 SASEGT. CDR3 coding DNA: TGTGCCAGCAGTGAAGACAGGGGCGTAAGGGGCTACACCTTC. It is translated as CASSEDRGVRGYTF.

This clone appeared once. The rearrangement joins TRBV2 to TRBJ2-7; 9 bases match TRBD1. The CDR3 has 13 amino acids. The junction had 5 bases not matched to a gene; V was cut back by 6 bases and J by 5 bases. Germline CDR1 and CDR2: SNHLY and FYNNEI. The CDR3 region has the DNA TGTGCCAGCAGCGGACAGGGGACCCACGAGCAGTACTTC. Translated, it gives CASSGQGTHEQYF.

The chain carries TRBV4-2 and TRBJ1-1; TRBD1 matches at 7 bases. V shed 3 bases and J 7 bases; nucleotides not matched to a gene: 8. CDR1 LGHNA and CDR2 YNFKEQ come from the germline V gene. CDR3 length: 14 amino acids. CDR3 coding DNA: TGTGCCAGCAGCCAGGGGACAGTGGAACATGAAGCTTTCTTT. Its protein product is CASSQGTVEHEAFF.

This clone was seen a handful of times. This chain uses TRBV7-6 with TRBJ1-5, with D tentatively TRBD1 (6 bases). CDR3 length: 16 amino acids. V lost 6 bases, J lost 0 bases, and 15 bases lay in between. Germline V CDR1 and CDR2: SGHVS, FNYEAQ. The CDR3 here is CASSSTTGLSNQPQHF. The CDR3 bases are TGTGCCAGCAGTTCTACGACAGGTCTTAGCAATCAGCCCCAGCATTTT. The full variable domain, its missing parts supplied by reference TRBV7-6 and TRBJ1-5, is GAGVSQSPRYKVTKRGQDVALRCDPISGHVSLYWYRQALGQGPEFLTYFNYEAQQDKSGLPNDRFSAERPEGSISTLTIQRTEQRDSAMYRCASSSTTGLSNQPQHFGDGTRLSIL.

V usage is TRBV5-8 and J usage is TRBJ1-4; the D gene is possibly TRBD1 (6 bases). The CDR3 has 15 amino acids. The ends were cut back, 0 bases at V and 8 bases at J, with 14 bases in the middle. Germline lookup yields CDR1 SGHTS and CDR2 YDEGEE. This CDR3 is CASSLDRVEYEKLFF. As DNA, the CDR3 is TGTGCCAGCAGCTTGGACAGGGTGGAATACGAAAAACTGTTTTTT.

This clone was counted between two and nine times. The rearrangement joins TRBV18 to TRBJ2-3, with 11 positions matching TRBD2. Germline V gene data show CDR1 as KGHSH and CDR2 as LQKENI. Unmatched junction bases numbered 16, after V lost 8 bases and J lost 6 bases. The CDR3 is made up of 17 amino acids. The CDR3 DNA reads as TGTGCCAGCGCCGGGACTAGCGGATACCAAAGAGGCGATACGCAGTATTTT. It yields the protein CASAGTSGYQRGDTQYF.

The genes are TRBV11-3 and TRBJ1-1; 9 bases agree with TRBD1. With 5 bases clipped from V and 4 bases from J, the junction kept 5 bases outside the gene matches. Germline V gene data show CDR1 as SGHNT and CDR2 as YENEEA. The CDR3 length is 14 residues. This CDR3 reads CASSRGTGSTEAFF. CDR3 DNA: TGTGCCAGCAGCCGAGGGACAGGGAGCACTGAAGCTTTCTTT.

The chain joins TRBV7-2 to TRBJ2-3; 7 nucleotides agree with TRBD2. The CDR3 has 16 amino acids. Per germline, CDR1 SGHTA and CDR2 FQGNSA. Trimming at V came to 1 base and at J to 3 bases, leaving 7 bases not matched to a gene. Here the CDR3 reads CASSLGGGGWTDTQYF. CDR3 in DNA: TGTGCCAGCAGCTTAGGGGGCGGGGGATGGACAGATACGCAGTATTTT.

The genes are TRBV6-2 or TRBV6-3 and TRBJ2-5; 9 bases map to TRBD1. J lost 5 bases, V lost 5 bases, and 9 bases had no gene match. Germline V gene sequence: CDR1 MNHEY, CDR2 SVGEGT. The CDR3 is 15 residues long. This CDR3 reads CASSPSGTGWETQYF. CDR3 in DNA: TGTGCCAGCAGTCCATCCGGGACAGGGTGGGAGACCCAGTACTTC.

V and J are TRBV12-2 and TRBJ2-7; the D call TRBD2 from the table was never checked on the DNA. TRBV12-2 is marked as a pseudogene. This CDR3 is built from 19 residues. CDR3 bases: TGTGCAAGTCGCTTGGAAGGACTAGCGGGAGGAGCCCGTTTCAACGAGCAGTACTTC. This codes for CASRLEGLAGGARFNEQYF.

The chain joins TRBV7-9 to TRBJ1-4, with D tentatively TRBD1 (6 bases). V was cut by 6 bases and J by 4 bases, with 12 bases left in between. The CDR3 is 14 residues long. Germline V gene lookup returns CDR1 SEHNR and CDR2 FQNEAQ (reference sequence). The CDR3 nucleotides are TGTGCCAGCAGAGGGGGAGGGGGTAATGAAAAACTGTTTTTT. Residues: CASRGGGGNEKLFF.

This clone was detected only once. Other DNA sequences in this specimen translate into the identical CDR3. The genes are TRBV30 and TRBJ1-1, with D uncertain. From germline, CDR1 is GTSNPN and CDR2 SVGIG (reference sequence). This CDR3 is 13 amino acids long. V dropped 0 bases and J dropped 5 bases, with 10 bases sitting between them. The CDR3 is CAWSVLGGTEAFF. The CDR3 DNA is TGTGCCTGGAGTGTACTGGGCGGGACTGAAGCTTTCTTT.